This entry describes one T cell receptor beta chain. Sequence at one end of the junction differs from germline and may be a read error. This sample was included in a study of blood T cells in healthy people across ages. Germline V gene lookup returns CDR1 SGHNT and CDR2 YYREEE (reference sequence). This CDR3 comprises 14 residues. Together with a sample-barcoded 5' primer, a J-beta primer mix was included in a second PCR lasting about 6 to 11 cycles. A 12-random-nucleotide template-switch adaptor tagged each cDNA molecule. MiXCR, applied by TCRdb to the 5' RACE reads, yields one record per CDR3 protein. The data contain roughly 800,000 distinct CDR3 sequences, 25% of them singletons. These data were likewise used in another study, on T cells of mothers and their children.

Source material: blood. The TCR sequence derives from a boy aged 10-17 years in good health. The J gene is TRBJ2-3, the V gene TRBV5-4, with a weak D call TRBD2 (6 bases). In DNA form, the CDR3 reads TGTGCCGGCAGCTTGGAGGGGACCTCAGATACGCAGTATTTT. Its translation: CAGSLEGTSDTQYF.